This T cell receptor (beta chain) was captured in a study of blood T cell repertoires in COVID-19 (dated by TCRdb to the early 2020s). With respect to the entire study: Collaborator samples came from the United States, Italy and Spain and covered acute and convalescent phases of COVID-19. The material from the prospective study consisted of cDNA or gDNA derived from T cells, B-cell-depleted T cells, or PBMCs. Subjects who had been exposed to COVID-19, were actively infected with it, or had recovered from it provided the deeply sampled blood TCRbeta repertoires that made up the dataset. Nearly every sample came with metadata listing a de-identified subject ID, COVID-19 status, age in years and sex. Samples came from the ongoing ImmuneRACE study (first 160 participants) plus 1,254 subjects from 6 global collaborators. The repertoires were released in a freely available public database intended as a resource for research on the immune response to SARS-CoV-2. Where available, HLA class I and class II types were obtained from metadata supplied by the sample provider rather than from assay-based typing.

Study-wide findings and limitations: The quantity of clinical and demographic metadata differed by source and by participant and was supplied without curation.

The count of this clone is one. Its antigen target is currently unknown. Base quality data are lacking; no much larger clone is found one base away. Enrolling through a virtual design, the prospective study's participants ranged in age from about 18 to 100 years and lived across more than 20 United States geographic areas. In the prospective study, cohorts were assigned on the basis of participant-reported clinical history obtained from a screening survey and a study questionnaire. Exposed participants had been in contact, within 2 weeks of entering the study, with a person who had a PCR-confirmed or clinician-diagnosed case of COVID-19. Mobile phlebotomists in the prospective study collected whole blood, serum and a nasopharyngeal or oropharyngeal swab from every participant. Additional blood draws and questionnaires over an approximately 2-month period could optionally be provided by prospective study participants. Blood samples from the prospective study were shipped frozen or at room temperature prior to DNA extraction.

As encoded in the germline V gene (reference sequence), CDR1 is SEHNR while CDR2 is FQNEAQ. The cysteine opens and the phenylalanine closes a CDR3 of 15 amino acids. Here the CDR3 DNA is all that survives: 45 bases in frame from base 1. Deletion took 5 bases off V and 0 bases off J, with a span of 13 bases between the germline ends. TCRbeta CDR3 regions were amplified from genomic DNA by means of the immunoSEQ Assay, a bias-controlled multiplex PCR. Concerning the study's data processing: The number of nucleated cells in each sample was estimated by amplification of reference gene primers within the assay. To quantify the absolute abundance of each unique TCRbeta CDR3 rearrangement, sequence reads were collapsed and filtered. For each sample, productive Simpson clonality was calculated as the square root of Simpson's diversity index across productive rearrangements. TCRdb obtained this table from immuneACCESS and retained in-frame rearrangements with V and J assigned. These tables miss some clones; where compared with another copy, unresolved V genes account for less than half of the shortfall, and the remainder is unexplained. The DNA gave D and trimming, while V, J and clone size come from that table. Across this sample there are some 290,000 clones, with 90% seen only once. About 4.2% of the sample is in the top ten clones.

The sequence derives from a woman in her twenties or thirties who had been exposed to COVID-19. This chain joins TRBV7-9 to TRBJ1-2, with the D segment identity uncertain. The source material was PBMCs or T cells enriched from blood (not recorded which). CDR3 sequence: CASSPPGNANYGYTF. The DNA sequence follows: TGTGCCAGCAGCCCTCCAGGAAACGCTAACTATGGCTACACCTTC.